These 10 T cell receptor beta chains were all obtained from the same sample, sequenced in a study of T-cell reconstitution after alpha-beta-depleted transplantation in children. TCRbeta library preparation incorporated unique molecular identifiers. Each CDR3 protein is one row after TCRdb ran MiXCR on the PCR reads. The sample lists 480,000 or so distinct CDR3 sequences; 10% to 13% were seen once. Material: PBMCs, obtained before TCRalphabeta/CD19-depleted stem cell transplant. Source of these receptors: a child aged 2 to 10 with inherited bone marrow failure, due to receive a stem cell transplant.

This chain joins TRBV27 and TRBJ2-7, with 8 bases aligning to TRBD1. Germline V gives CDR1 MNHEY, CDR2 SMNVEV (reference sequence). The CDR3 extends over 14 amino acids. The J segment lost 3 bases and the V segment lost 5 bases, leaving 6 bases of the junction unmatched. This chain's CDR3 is CASSDSGQVYEQYF. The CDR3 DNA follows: TGTGCCAGCAGTGATTCGGGACAGGTCTACGAGCAGTACTTC.

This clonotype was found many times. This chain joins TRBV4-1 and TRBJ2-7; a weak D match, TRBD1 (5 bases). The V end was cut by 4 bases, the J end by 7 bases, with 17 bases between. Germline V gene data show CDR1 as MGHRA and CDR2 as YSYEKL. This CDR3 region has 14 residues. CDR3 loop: CASSPMTDKGEQYF. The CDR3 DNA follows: TGCGCCAGCAGCCCCATGACAGATAAGGGGGAGCAGTACTTC.

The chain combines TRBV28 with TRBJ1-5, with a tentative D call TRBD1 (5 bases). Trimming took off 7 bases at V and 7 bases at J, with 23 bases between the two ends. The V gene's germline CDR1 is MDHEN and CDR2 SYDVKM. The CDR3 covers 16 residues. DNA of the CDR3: TGTGCCAGCACCCTTAAGGGGCCCGACAGAGGACAGCCCCAGCATTTT. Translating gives CASTLKGPDRGQPQHF. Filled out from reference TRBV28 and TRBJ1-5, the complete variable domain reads DVKVTQSSRYLVKRTGEKVFLECVQDMDHENMFWYRQDPGLGLRLIYFSYDVKMKEKGDIPEGYSVSREKKERFSLILESASTNQTSMYLCASTLKGPDRGQPQHFGDGTRLSIL.

The CDR3 sequence: CASSLGTGGTYGYTF. CDR3 in DNA: TGTGCCAGCAGTTTAGGAACAGGGGGAACCTATGGCTACACCTTC. The chain employs TRBV12-3 or TRBV12-4 and TRBJ1-2; the match to TRBD1 covers 8 bases. The CDR3 covers 15 residues. The V segment lost 1 base and the J segment 4 bases; nucleotides outside the gene matches: 5.

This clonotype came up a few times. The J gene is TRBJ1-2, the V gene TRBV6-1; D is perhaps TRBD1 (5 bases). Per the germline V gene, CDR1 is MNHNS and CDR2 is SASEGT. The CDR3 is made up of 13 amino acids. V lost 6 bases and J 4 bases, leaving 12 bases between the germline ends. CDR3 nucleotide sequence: TGTGCCAGCAGAACCGGGACGGCCTATGGCTACACCTTC. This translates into CASRTGTAYGYTF.

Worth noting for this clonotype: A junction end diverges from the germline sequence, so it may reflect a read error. CDR3 residues: CASGSRGRPSFNEQFF. The CDR3, as DNA: TGTGCCAGCGGCTCGCGCGGGAGGCCCTCCTTCAATGAGCAGTTCTTC. This chain links TRBV7-2 with TRBJ2-1; 8 bases are a match to TRBD2. The CDR3 spans 16 residues. Germline assignment: CDR1 SGHTA and CDR2 FQGNSA.

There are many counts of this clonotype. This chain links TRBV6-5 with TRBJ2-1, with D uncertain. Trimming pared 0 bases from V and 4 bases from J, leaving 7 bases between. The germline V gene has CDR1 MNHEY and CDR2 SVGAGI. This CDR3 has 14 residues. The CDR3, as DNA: TGTGCCAGCAGTTACTCCTCGGTTTACAATGAGCAGTTCTTC. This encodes CASSYSSVYNEQFF.

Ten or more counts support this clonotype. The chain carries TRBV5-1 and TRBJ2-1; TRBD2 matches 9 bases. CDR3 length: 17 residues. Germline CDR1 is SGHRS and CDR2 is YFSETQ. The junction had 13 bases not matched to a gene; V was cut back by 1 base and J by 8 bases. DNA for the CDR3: TGCGCCAGCAGCTTGAGTAGCGGGAGCGGTAGAGCAGATGAGCAGTTCTTC. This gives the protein CASSLSSGSGRADEQFF.

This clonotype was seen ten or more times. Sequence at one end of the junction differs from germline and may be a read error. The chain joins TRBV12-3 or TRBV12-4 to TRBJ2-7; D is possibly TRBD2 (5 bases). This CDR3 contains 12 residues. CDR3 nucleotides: TGCGCCAGCAGCTCAACGGGGTACGAGCAGTACTTC. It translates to CASSSTGYEQYF.

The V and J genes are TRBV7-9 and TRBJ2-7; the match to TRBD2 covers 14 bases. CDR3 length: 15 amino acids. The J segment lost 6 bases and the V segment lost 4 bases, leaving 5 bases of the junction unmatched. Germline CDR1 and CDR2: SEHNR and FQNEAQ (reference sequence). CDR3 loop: CASSSGLAGAFEQYF. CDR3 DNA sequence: TGTGCCAGCAGCTCGGGACTAGCGGGAGCATTCGAGCAGTACTTC.